The 32 T cell receptor beta chains given below trace back to one sample, sequenced in a study of patients and donors after allogeneic stem cell transplantation. In TCRdb, the RT-PCR reads were re-called with MiXCR into one record per CDR3 protein. Of about a million distinct CDR3 sequences listed, about a sixth were seen once; the top ten hold around 6%. The source material was blood, either unsorted or a sorted T cell fraction (not recorded which). These receptors were collected from a human donor who was either an allogeneic HSCT recipient or a stem cell or donor lymphocyte infusion donor (not recorded which). It is not recorded whose cells these are; they may come from a transplant donor.

This chain links TRBV20-1 with TRBJ2-7; D might be TRBD1 (6 bases). Deletions cut 5 bases from V and 1 base from J, with 18 bases between. Germline V gene lookup returns CDR1 DFQATT and CDR2 SNEGSKA (reference sequence). The CDR3 runs 15 residues. CDR3 amino acids: CSAPSGSQGSYEQYF. The CDR3 nucleotides read TGCAGTGCTCCCTCGGGAAGCCAGGGGTCCTACGAGCAGTACTTC.

V gene TRBV14 combines with J gene TRBJ2-7; 8 nucleotides match TRBD1. CDR3 length equals 15 residues. The ends lost 1 base at V and 3 bases at J; junction bases unmatched: 5. The germline gives CDR1 SGHDN, CDR2 FVKESK. The CDR3: CASSQGSGQGYEQYF. CDR3 DNA sequence: TGTGCCAGCAGCCAAGGTTCCGGACAGGGCTACGAGCAGTACTTC.

This clonotype was counted many times. The rearrangement uses TRBV29-1 and TRBJ2-3; D possibly matches TRBD1 or TRBD2 (5 bases each). The CDR3 consists of 13 residues. Germline V CDR1 and CDR2: SQVTM, ANQGSEA. V was clipped by 7 bases and J by 1 base, with 12 bases between them. The CDR3 bases are TGCAGCGCCCAAGGGACCCGCACAGATACGCAGTATTTT. It codes for CSAQGTRTDTQYF.

The V call is TRBV6-1, the J call TRBJ1-1; 7 positions match TRBD1. The CDR3 is 15 amino acids. Germline CDR1 MNHNS, CDR2 SASEGT. The V and J ends lost 0 bases and 3 bases, in that order; junction bases with no gene match: 4. CDR3 bases: TGTGCCAGCAGTGAAGCTAAGGGGGCACACACTGAAGCTTTCTTT. Translating it yields CASSEAKGAHTEAFF.

This clonotype was counted between two and nine times. The chain links TRBV2 to TRBJ1-1, with D possibly matching TRBD1 (5 bases). In germline, CDR1 is SNHLY, CDR2 FYNNEI. The V end lost 5 bases, the J end lost 3 bases, and 19 bases lay between the germline ends. The CDR3 extends over 16 amino acids. The CDR3 spells CASSSRDGYSYTEAFF. CDR3 nucleotide sequence: TGTGCCAGCAGTTCCCGGGACGGATATTCTTACACTGAAGCTTTCTTT.

This chain links TRBV5-6 with TRBJ1-1; D may be TRBD1 (5 bases). CDR1 is SGHDT, CDR2 YYEEEE, per germline. V was pared by 2 bases and J by 4 bases, with 15 bases between. This CDR3 region has 15 residues. The CDR3 coding sequence is TGTGCCAGCAGCTTTGGATGGGACTTGGTCACTGAAGCTTTCTTT. Its protein is CASSFGWDLVTEAFF.

The genes are TRBV7-2 and TRBJ2-3, with D possibly matching TRBD1 (6 bases). V dropped 5 bases and J dropped 0 bases, with 15 bases sitting between them. Looked up from germline, CDR1 is SGHTA and CDR2 is FQGNSA. CDR3 length equals 16 residues. For the CDR3, the DNA is TGTGCCAGCAGCCTATTGGGGACAAGTAGCACAGATACGCAGTATTTT. It encodes CASSLLGTSSTDTQYF. The full variable domain, in which reference TRBV7-2 and TRBJ2-3 provide the parts outside the CDR3, is GAGVSQSPSNKVTEKGKDVELRCDPISGHTALYWYRQSLGQGLEFLIYFQGNSAPDKSGLPSDRFSAERTGGSVSTLTIQRTQQEDSAVYLCASSLLGTSSTDTQYFGPGTRLTVL.

The chain is built from TRBV25-1 and TRBJ2-2; D might be TRBD2 (7 bases). The CDR3 has 16 residues. V gave up 4 bases and J gave up 6 bases, with 18 bases separating them. Germline CDR1 MGHDK, CDR2 SYGVNS. CDR3 in amino acids: CASSGGGRIRPGELFF. As DNA, the CDR3 is TGTGCCAGCAGTGGGGGGGGCAGGATTCGGCCCGGGGAGCTGTTTTTT. The variable domain in full, completed from reference TRBV25-1 and TRBJ2-2, reads EADIYQTPRYLVIGTGKKITLECSQTMGHDKMYWYQQDPGMELHLIHYSYGVNSTEKGDLSSESTVSRIRTEHFPLTLESARPSHTSQYLCASSGGGRIRPGELFFGEGSRLTVL.

This clonotype was counted only a few times. This chain uses TRBV5-1 with TRBJ2-2; D gene unclear. V was shortened by 1 base and J by 4 bases, with 5 bases between the two germline ends. Per germline, CDR1 SGHRS and CDR2 YFSETQ. This CDR3 spans 13 amino acids. CDR3 protein: CASSLWGTGELFF. The CDR3 DNA sequence: TGCGCCAGCAGCTTGTGGGGCACCGGGGAGCTGTTTTTT.

This clonotype occurred a few times. This chain links TRBV14 with TRBJ2-7; 8 nucleotides match TRBD2. After removal of 4 bases from V and 2 bases from J, the junction contained 7 bases not matched to a gene. The CDR3 is 15 amino acids. Looked up from germline, CDR1 is SGHDN and CDR2 is FVKESK. CDR3 sequence reads: CASSPWTSLPYEQYF. In DNA, the CDR3 is TGTGCCAGCAGCCCCTGGACTAGCCTCCCCTACGAGCAGTACTTC. Full variable domain (outside the CDR3, taken from reference TRBV14 and TRBJ2-7): EAGVTQFPSHSVIEKGQTVTLRCDPISGHDNLYWYRRVMGKEIKFLLHFVKESKQDESGMPNNRFLAERTGGTYSTLKVQPAELEDSGVYFCASSPWTSLPYEQYFGPGTRLTVT.

V usage is TRBV18 and J usage is TRBJ2-1; D uncertain. V was pared by 3 bases and J by 7 bases, with 13 bases between. The CDR3 covers 14 residues. Germline values: CDR1 KGHSH, CDR2 LQKENI. The CDR3 region is CASSPRPGGNEQFF. In nucleotides, the CDR3 is TGTGCCAGCTCACCTCGTCCCGGTGGGAATGAGCAGTTCTTC.

A few counts support this clonotype. This sequence joins TRBV27 and TRBJ2-7; unclear D gene. Per germline, CDR1 MNHEY and CDR2 SMNVEV (reference sequence). The ends were cut back, 0 bases at V and 7 bases at J, with 10 bases in the middle. The CDR3 sequence is 13 residues long. DNA of the CDR3: TGTGCCAGCAGTTTATCGCGGAGCAGGGAGCAGTACTTC. Its protein product is CASSLSRSREQYF.

This clonotype was observed a few times. V gene TRBV6-5 combines with J gene TRBJ1-4; D is undetermined. The CDR3 has 14 residues. In germline, CDR1 is MNHEY, CDR2 SVGAGI. V gave up 2 bases and J gave up 11 bases, with 15 bases separating them. The CDR3 nucleotides are TGTGCCAGCAGTTACAGGGCAGGCCAACCGAAACTGTTTTTT. Translated: CASSYRAGQPKLFF.

The genes are TRBV21-1 and TRBJ2-7; the table's D call, TRBD2, was not checked against the DNA. TRBV21-1 is termed a pseudogene. The CDR3 sequence is 16 residues long. Here the CDR3 DNA reads TGTGCCAGCAGCAAAGAGGGTAGCGGGATCCGGTACGAGCAGTACTTC. Amino acids: CASSKEGSGIRYEQYF.

This clonotype was seen many times. This chain joins TRBV4-2 and TRBJ1-1; D unclear. The CDR3 has 14 residues. V was shortened by 0 bases and J by 4 bases, with 9 bases between the two germline ends. Germline CDR1 reads LGHNA; CDR2 reads YNFKEQ. Here the CDR3 DNA reads TGTGCCAGCAGCCAAGACGAAAGGGCCACTGAAGCTTTCTTT. It codes for CASSQDERATEAFF.

The chain couples TRBV9 to TRBJ2-1; 9 nucleotides match TRBD2. CDR1 SGDLS and CDR2 YYNGEE come from the germline V gene. With V trimmed by 0 bases and J by 7 bases, 5 bases remained unmatched. The CDR3 totals 15 residues. The CDR3 region is CASSVVGLAGNEQFF. In DNA form, the CDR3 reads TGTGCCAGCAGCGTAGTGGGACTAGCCGGTAATGAGCAGTTCTTC.

J is TRBJ2-3 and V is TRBV11-1; D could derive from TRBD1 or TRBD2 (6 bases each). V was trimmed by 5 bases and J by 2 bases, leaving 23 bases between them. Germline CDR1 is SGHAT and CDR2 is FQDESV (reference sequence). This CDR3 contains 18 residues. Here the CDR3 DNA reads TGTGCCAGCAGCCCTGGGGGCCAGGGACTTACTTTCACAGATACGCAGTATTTT. This gives the protein CASSPGGQGLTFTDTQYF.

Ten or more counts support this clonotype. The chain employs TRBV20-1 and TRBJ2-1; perhaps TRBD2 as D (5 bases). CDR3 length equals 17 residues. Germline CDR1 reads DFQATT; CDR2 reads SNEGSKA (reference sequence). The V gene lost 0 bases and the J gene lost 0 bases, with 15 bases spanning the gap. CDR3 DNA: TGCAGTGCTAGAGATCCGGGCGGGCAAATCTCCTACAATGAGCAGTTCTTC. This encodes CSARDPGGQISYNEQFF.

This chain links TRBV3-1 with TRBJ1-5, with D hard to call. Trimming took off 0 bases at V and 7 bases at J, with 10 bases between the two ends. Germline CDR1 is LGHDT and CDR2 is YNNKEL (reference sequence). CDR3 length equals 14 residues. In DNA form, the CDR3 reads TGTGCCAGCAGCCAAGATTCGACGGTCCAGCCCCAGCATTTT. This gives the protein CASSQDSTVQPQHF.

The chain couples TRBV4-2 to TRBJ2-7, with unresolved D. The CDR3 length is 13 residues. Germline-derived CDR1 and CDR2 are LGHNA and YNFKEQ. The V gene lost 7 bases and the J gene lost 0 bases, with 10 bases spanning the gap. CDR3 amino acids: CASKGRLSYEQYF. The CDR3, as DNA: TGTGCCAGCAAGGGCAGACTCTCCTACGAGCAGTACTTC.

This clonotype has only a few counts. The chain combines TRBV6-1 with TRBJ2-2; weak D call: TRBD1 (6 bases). The CDR3 sequence is 13 residues long. The V end lost 5 bases, the J end lost 6 bases, and 10 bases lay between the germline ends. Germline CDR1 MNHNS, CDR2 SASEGT. CDR3 sequence: CASSTYRAGELFF. The CDR3 DNA reads as TGTGCCAGCAGTACCTACAGGGCCGGGGAGCTGTTTTTT.

J is TRBJ2-3 and V is TRBV5-1; unclear D gene. Germline V gene sequence: CDR1 SGHRS, CDR2 YFSETQ. CDR3 size: 17 residues. The ends were cut back, 0 bases at V and 0 bases at J, with 14 bases in the middle. CDR3 DNA sequence: TGCGCCAGCAGCTTGGGAGTGAAGGGTTCGAGCACAGATACGCAGTATTTT. Translation: CASSLGVKGSSTDTQYF.

This clonotype was observed a single time. V gene TRBV5-1 combines with J gene TRBJ1-4; maybe TRBD1 (5 bases). The ends were cut back, 5 bases at V and 5 bases at J, with 19 bases in the middle. The CDR3 extends over 16 amino acids. CDR1 is SGHRS and CDR2 is YFSETQ in the germline V gene. The CDR3 nucleotides read TGCGCCAGCAGGGCACGAACGGGACGGATCAATGAAAAACTGTTTTTT. Its protein product is CASRARTGRINEKLFF.

Written as DNA, the CDR3 is TGTGCCAGCAGCTTATTGGCTGACCAAGGGGGTGACACCATATATTTT. Translated, it gives CASSLLADQGGDTIYF. The chain joins TRBV7-9 to TRBJ1-3, with D perhaps TRBD1 (6 bases). CDR3 length: 16 residues. Trimming cost V 2 bases and J 8 bases, with 19 bases left between them. CDR1 is SEHNR and CDR2 is FQNEAQ in the germline V gene (reference sequence).

The V and J genes are TRBV20-1 and TRBJ1-6; a possible D gene is TRBD1 (5 bases). Per germline, CDR1 DFQATT and CDR2 SNEGSKA (reference sequence). The length of the CDR3 is 16 residues. The germline V and J ends were trimmed by 4 bases and 3 bases, with 16 bases remaining between them. The CDR3 nucleotides are TGCAGTGCTAACCCCACAGGACTCTTCTATAATTCACCCCTCCACTTT. Amino acid sequence: CSANPTGLFYNSPLHF.

A few counts support this clonotype. The rearrangement links TRBV4-2 to TRBJ2-5; D is uncertain. Germline V gene lookup returns CDR1 LGHNA and CDR2 YNFKEQ. The CDR3 is made up of 15 amino acids. Trimming took 0 bases from V and 5 from J, leaving 13 bases between them. CDR3 sequence: CASSQETSFPETQYF. Here the CDR3 DNA reads TGTGCCAGCAGCCAAGAAACTTCCTTCCCCGAGACCCAGTACTTC.

The J gene is TRBJ2-7, the V gene TRBV6-2 or TRBV6-3, with 9 bases lining up with TRBD2. The CDR3 runs 15 residues. Germline CDR1 reads MNHEY; CDR2 reads SVGEGT. J was trimmed by 4 bases and V by 0 bases; bases with no gene match: 4. This CDR3 is CASSYSSTSGYEQYF. The CDR3 bases are TGTGCCAGCAGTTACTCCAGTACTAGCGGGTACGAGCAGTACTTC.

The chain has TRBV12-3 or TRBV12-4 and TRBJ2-7, with TRBD1 as a possible D gene (5 bases). Trimming shortened V by 6 bases and J by 7 bases, and 19 bases separated the two germline ends. This CDR3 is 14 amino acids long. The CDR3 reads CASSLDSPMGEQYF. The CDR3 bases are TGTGCCAGCAGCCTCGACAGCCCCATGGGGGAGCAGTACTTC.

This clonotype was counted a few times. The V call is TRBV7-8, the J call TRBJ2-1; 10 bases are a match to TRBD1. Germline V gene sequence: CDR1 SGHVS, CDR2 FQNEAQ. With 8 bases clipped from V and 5 bases from J, the junction kept 6 bases outside the gene matches. The length of the CDR3 is 14 residues. The CDR3 is CASLLGTGDNEQFF. Written as DNA, the CDR3 is TGTGCCAGCCTCTTGGGGACAGGGGACAATGAGCAGTTCTTC.

V gene TRBV3-1 combines with J gene TRBJ1-6; D may be TRBD1 (6 bases). Trimming removed 4 bases from V and 7 bases from J, with 11 bases in between. The CDR3 is made up of 14 amino acids. Germline V gene data show CDR1 as LGHDT and CDR2 as YNNKEL (reference sequence). DNA for the CDR3: TGTGCCAGCAGCCGGGACAAGCGCAATTCACCCCTCCACTTT. It is translated as CASSRDKRNSPLHF.

The chain is built from TRBV25-1 and TRBJ1-1; maybe TRBD1 (5 bases). The CDR3 has 14 amino acids. The V end lost 4 bases, the J end lost 1 base, and 10 bases lay between the germline ends. The germline gives CDR1 MGHDK, CDR2 SYGVNS. In DNA form, the CDR3 reads TGTGCCAGCAGTGTGGCCGGGGCGAACACTGAAGCTTTCTTT. Its protein product is CASSVAGANTEAFF. Based on the CDR3 plus reference TRBV25-1 and TRBJ1-1, the full variable domain is EADIYQTPRYLVIGTGKKITLECSQTMGHDKMYWYQQDPGMELHLIHYSYGVNSTEKGDLSSESTVSRIRTEHFPLTLESARPSHTSQYLCASSVAGANTEAFFGQGTRLTVV.

The chain uses TRBV27 and TRBJ1-3; TRBD1 agrees at 7 bases. Unmatched junction bases numbered 9, after V lost 6 bases and J lost 4 bases. Germline CDR1 reads MNHEY; CDR2 reads SMNVEV (reference sequence). The CDR3 length is 15 residues. CDR3 region: CASSPFRDRGNTIYF. CDR3 nucleotides: TGTGCCAGCAGCCCTTTCCGGGACAGAGGAAACACCATATATTTT.